Below, one T cell receptor (beta chain) is given with its context. This entry belongs to a study of blood T cell repertoires in COVID-19. In the study overall: The origin of the acute and convalescent COVID-19 samples was the United States, Italy and Spain. Sources were T cells, B-cell-depleted T cells, or PBMCs; the material itself was cDNA or gDNA.

Germline lookup yields CDR1 SGHTA and CDR2 FQGNSA. J was trimmed by 5 bases and V by 5 bases; bases with no gene match: 4. The CDR3 contains 15 residues. In the original workflow: From reference gene primer amplification, estimates of nucleated cell counts were derived. This table comes from immunoSEQ multiplex PCR, and its TCRdb copy is limited to in-frame clones, with some not included. V and J calls and clone size come straight from that table; D and trimming were deduced from the DNA. This table has over 300,000 clones, nearly 90% appearing once. The sample comprised peripheral blood. The chain couples TRBV7-2 to TRBJ1-6; 9 bases match TRBD1. The clonotype originates from a man aged 18 to 30 with active or convalescent COVID-19. As DNA, the CDR3 is TGTGCCAGCAGCAGAAGACAGGGGGATAATTCACCCCTCCACTTT. It translates to CASSRRQGDNSPLHF.